This T cell receptor (beta chain) was retrieved from a study of T cells in Graves' hyperthyroidism and ophthalmopathy. Notes on the study in general: Most expanded thyroid clonotypes above 0.001 also appeared in blood.

Fresh 10 ml peripheral blood yielded PBMCs. TCR beta CDR3 regions were amplified from RNA. The HTBI primer set served for first-round RT-PCR of the TCR CDR3. One entry per CDR3 protein, called by TCRdb with MiXCR from the multiplex PCR reads. The sample carries about 550,000 distinct CDR3 sequences, 20% recorded once. This CDR3 has 13 amino acids. The germline V and J ends were trimmed by 4 bases and 13 bases, with 14 bases remaining between them. This clonotype has a handful of counts. Its antigen remains unknown. The chain has TRBV12-3 or TRBV12-4 and TRBJ1-6; D not certain. Sequencing was carried out using blood. This receptor was identified in a man aged 18 to 30 with Graves' hyperthyroidism. CDR3: CASSSGRLGPLHF. CDR3 in DNA: TGTGCCAGCAGTTCCGGACGGCTCGGGCCCCTCCACTTT.